The 28 T cell receptor beta chains presented below share a single source sample, sequenced in a study of shared clonotypes between healthy human individuals. Using immunoSEQ multiplex PCR, the repertoire was profiled, and TCRdb retains in-frame clones only, with some absent. This table has a few million clones, 93% appearing once. Material for sequencing was naive CD4+ T cells from PBMCs. Specified subset: CD45RA+ positively selected. Receptors were obtained from a man between 18 and 35 years old in good health. Some clones in this sample may be carry-over from other donors' samples.

V gene TRBV28 combines with J gene TRBJ2-1; D may match TRBD1 or TRBD2 (6 bases each). The CDR3 sequence is 16 residues long. V was cut by 6 bases and J by 5 bases, with 20 bases left in between. Germline V gene lookup returns CDR1 MDHEN and CDR2 SYDVKM. In DNA form, the CDR3 reads TGTGCCAGCAGACCAGGAGGGGGGCTTCACAACAATGAGCAGTTCTTC. The encoded protein is CASRPGGGLHNNEQFF.

The V call is TRBV7-6, the J call TRBJ2-7; D remains ambiguous. Trimming left V 4 bases short and J 6 bases short, with 10 bases between. Germline V CDR1 and CDR2: SGHVS, FNYEAQ. The CDR3 has 12 residues. CDR3 sequence reads: CASSSPESEQYF. The DNA for the CDR3 is TGTGCCAGCAGCTCTCCAGAGTCCGAGCAGTACTTC.

As for this clone: The same CDR3 also results from other DNA sequences found in this sample. The chain couples TRBV18 to TRBJ1-4; TRBD1 aligns across 9 bases. The germline gives CDR1 KGHSH, CDR2 LQKENI. V trimming: 3 bases; J trimming: 8 bases; junction bases outside the gene matches: 4. The CDR3 has 14 amino acids. In DNA, the CDR3 is TGTGCCAGCTCACCGGGGACAGGGAACGAAAAACTGTTTTTT. As protein: CASSPGTGNEKLFF.

The CDR3 region has the DNA TGCAGCGTTAACACGGGGGCTGAAGCTTTCTTT. Protein sequence: CSVNTGAEAFF. V and J are TRBV29-1 and TRBJ1-1; D is possibly TRBD1 (5 bases). CDR1 and CDR2 (germline): SQVTM, ANQGSEA. The CDR3 length is 11 residues. Trimming shortened V by 5 bases and J by 6 bases, and 10 bases separated the two germline ends.

The J gene is TRBJ2-1, the V gene TRBV7-2, with 11 bases identical to TRBD2. The V gene's germline CDR1 is SGHTA and CDR2 FQGNSA. This CDR3 is 17 amino acids long. V trimming: 5 bases; J trimming: 9 bases; junction bases outside the gene matches: 15. DNA of the CDR3: TGTGCCAGCAGCCTAGGGACTAGCGGACCCCGGGGGAGTGAGCAGTTCTTC. This codes for CASSLGTSGPRGSEQFF.

The chain uses TRBV7-6 and TRBJ2-5, with D perhaps matching TRBD1 (6 bases). The J call may be mistaken, given a closer DNA end match to TRBJ2-7. CDR1 is SGHVS and CDR2 is FNYEAQ in the germline V gene. There are 12 residues in the CDR3. CDR3 in DNA: TGTGCCAGCAGCTTAGCCAGGGGCGAGCAGTACTTC. It specifies CASSLARGEQYF.

The chain is built from TRBV2 and TRBJ2-5; D might be TRBD2 (5 bases). The CDR3 is 14 amino acids. Looked up from germline, CDR1 is SNHLY and CDR2 is FYNNEI. V shed 5 bases and J shed 1 base, with 11 bases lying between them. Here the CDR3 reads CASSNPGFQETQYF. In DNA form, the CDR3 reads TGTGCCAGCAGTAACCCGGGGTTCCAAGAGACCCAGTACTTC.

The chain couples TRBV4-2 to TRBJ2-5, with a possible D match to TRBD2 (5 bases). CDR1 is LGHNA and CDR2 is YNFKEQ in the germline V gene. This CDR3 has 11 residues. With 1 base removed from V and 11 bases from J, the gap between germline ends came to 8 bases. Written as DNA, the CDR3 is TGTGCCAGCAGCCAAGTGGGAGAGCAGTACTTC. It encodes CASSQVGEQYF.

The V gene is TRBV5-1, the J gene TRBJ1-1; D gene uncertain. There are 14 residues in the CDR3. CDR1 is SGHRS, CDR2 YFSETQ, per germline. V lost 4 bases and J lost 1, with 11 bases in between. CDR3 protein: CASSESPGNTEAFF. CDR3 DNA: TGCGCCAGCAGCGAGTCCCCGGGGAACACTGAAGCTTTCTTT.

The chain carries TRBV6-1 and TRBJ2-3, with D possibly matching TRBD1 (6 bases). This CDR3 spans 14 amino acids. Germline V lookup: CDR1 MNHNS, CDR2 SASEGT. Between the trimmed V and J ends, which lost 3 bases and 2 bases, there was a span of 9 bases. CDR3 sequence reads: CASSEGHHTDTQYF. The CDR3, as DNA: TGTGCCAGCAGTGAGGGACACCACACAGATACGCAGTATTTT.

The chain recombines TRBV9 with TRBJ2-5, with D perhaps matching TRBD1 (6 bases). The CDR3 length is 14 residues. V lost 4 bases, J lost 5 bases, and 15 bases lay in between. In germline, CDR1 is SGDLS, CDR2 YYNGEE. The CDR3 DNA follows: TGTGCCAGCAGCTTAGGACAGCCTGAGGAGACCCAGTACTTC. Translated: CASSLGQPEETQYF.

This chain joins TRBV18 and TRBJ2-2; D remains unclear. This CDR3 has 14 amino acids. Germline V gene data show CDR1 as KGHSH and CDR2 as LQKENI. The ends were cut back, 2 bases at V and 6 bases at J, with 10 bases in the middle. The CDR3 is CASSPGSWAGELFF. The CDR3 DNA sequence: TGTGCCAGCTCACCAGGGTCATGGGCCGGGGAGCTGTTTTTT.

This clone was recorded only once. Other DNA sequences in this specimen translate into the identical CDR3. The J gene is TRBJ2-2, the V gene TRBV7-9; 9 bases agree with TRBD2. CDR1 SEHNR and CDR2 FQNEAQ come from the germline V gene (reference sequence). J was trimmed by 7 bases and V by 1 base; bases with no gene match: 1. This CDR3 region has 14 residues. CDR3 sequence: CASSLGLAVGELFF. In DNA, the CDR3 is TGTGCCAGCAGCTTAGGACTAGCGGTCGGGGAGCTGTTTTTT.

The rearrangement uses TRBV28 and TRBJ2-7; 8 bases match TRBD2. The V segment lost 6 bases and the J segment 6 bases; nucleotides outside the gene matches: 13. The germline gives CDR1 MDHEN, CDR2 SYDVKM. The CDR3 runs to 15 residues. CDR3 nucleotide sequence: TGTGCCAGCAGCCCCACGGGGGGGCTTCTCGGCGAGCAGTACTTC. It is translated as CASSPTGGLLGEQYF.

The rearrangement links TRBV28 to TRBJ1-1, with 8 nucleotides matching TRBD1. The germline CDR1 and CDR2 sequences are MDHEN and SYDVKM. This CDR3 contains 13 residues. The J segment lost 5 bases and the V segment lost 5 bases, leaving 4 bases of the junction unmatched. Here the CDR3 DNA reads TGTGCCAGCAGTGAGAGGACAGGGACTGAAGCTTTCTTT. Protein sequence: CASSERTGTEAFF. Variable domain in full (rest from reference TRBV28 and TRBJ1-1): DVKVTQSSRYLVKRTGEKVFLECVQDMDHENMFWYRQDPGLGLRLIYFSYDVKMKEKGDIPEGYSVSREKKERFSLILESASTNQTSMYLCASSERTGTEAFFGQGTRLTVV.

In the case of this clone: Additional DNA sequences in this sample encode the identical CDR3. The J gene is TRBJ1-2, the V gene TRBV28; 9 bases line up with TRBD1. With 5 bases clipped from V and 4 bases from J, the junction kept 5 bases outside the gene matches. CDR3 length: 14 residues. Germline assignment: CDR1 MDHEN and CDR2 SYDVKM. The CDR3 loop reads CASSPGQGFYGYTF. The CDR3 bases are TGTGCCAGCAGTCCGGGACAGGGCTTCTATGGCTACACCTTC.

J is TRBJ2-2 and V is TRBV30; D might be TRBD2 (6 bases). This CDR3 spans 13 amino acids. Germline-derived CDR1 and CDR2 are GTSNPN and SVGIG (reference sequence). V shed 6 bases and J shed 6 bases, with 14 bases lying between them. CDR3 coding DNA: TGTGCCTGCGGGACTCTTGGGGCCGGGGAGCTGTTTTTT. As protein: CACGTLGAGELFF. Complete variable domain (other parts from reference TRBV30 and TRBJ2-2): SQTIHQWPATLVQPVGSPLSLECTVEGTSNPNLYWYRQAAGRGLQLLFYSVGIGQISSEVPQNLSASRPQDRQFILSSKKLLLSDSGFYLCACGTLGAGELFFGEGSRLTVL.

This clone was recorded only once. The rearrangement uses TRBV18 and TRBJ1-2; D is unclear. The CDR3 contains 14 residues. The germline CDR1 and CDR2 sequences are KGHSH and LQKENI. V was pared by 4 bases and J by 4 bases, with 13 bases between. The CDR3 loop reads CASSLPAVSYGYTF. The CDR3 nucleotides are TGTGCCAGCTCACTCCCCGCGGTTAGCTATGGCTACACCTTC.

J is TRBJ1-3 and V is TRBV2, with D hard to call. This CDR3 is 15 amino acids long. Looked up from germline, CDR1 is SNHLY and CDR2 is FYNNEI. The germline V and J ends were trimmed by 6 bases and 1 base, with 13 bases remaining between them. CDR3 residues: CASSLTQLSGNTIYF. CDR3 nucleotides: TGTGCCAGCAGCCTAACCCAGCTGTCTGGAAACACCATATATTTT.

The rearrangement links TRBV7-2 to TRBJ2-1; TRBD2 aligns across 11 bases. The CDR3 has 17 amino acids. With 0 bases clipped from V and 5 bases from J, the junction kept 6 bases outside the gene matches. Germline V gene sequence: CDR1 SGHTA, CDR2 FQGNSA. The CDR3 sequence: CASSLAPGTSGNNEQFF. CDR3 in DNA: TGTGCCAGCAGCTTAGCCCCGGGGACTAGCGGTAACAATGAGCAGTTCTTC.

The chain carries TRBV10-3 and TRBJ2-5; D is unclear. Germline V gene lookup returns CDR1 ENHRY and CDR2 SYGVKD. The CDR3 contains 12 residues. Trimming stripped 0 bases from V and 5 bases from J, with 4 bases between. The CDR3 protein is CAISESVETQYF. CDR3 in DNA: TGTGCCATCAGTGAGTCGGTCGAGACCCAGTACTTC.

V usage is TRBV27 and J usage is TRBJ2-3; TRBD2 might be the D (5 bases). V gave up 10 bases and J gave up 7 bases, with 18 bases separating them. The CDR3 loop spans 13 amino acids. From germline, CDR1 is MNHEY and CDR2 SMNVEV (reference sequence). Here the CDR3 reads CATARSSLNTQYF. The CDR3 region has the DNA TGTGCCACCGCACGTTCTAGCCTAAATACGCAGTATTTT.

The V call is TRBV20-1, the J call TRBJ2-7; D ambiguous. The CDR3 spans 11 residues. V lost 3 bases to trimming and J lost 9 bases, with 12 bases between them. Looked up from germline, CDR1 is DFQATT and CDR2 is SNEGSKA (reference sequence). CDR3 loop: CSARANYGQYF. CDR3 nucleotide sequence: TGCAGTGCTAGGGCCAACTATGGGCAGTACTTC.

The chain employs TRBV5-4 and TRBJ2-5, with a possible D match to TRBD1 (5 bases). The closer fit of TRBJ2-7 to the DNA end suggests the J call may be wrong. Germline assignment: CDR1 SGHNT and CDR2 YYREEE (reference sequence). This CDR3 has 15 residues. CDR3 protein: CASSVDSTRRYEQYF. For the CDR3, the DNA is TGTGCCAGCAGCGTTGACAGCACTCGAAGGTACGAGCAGTACTTC.

A single count supports this clone. The chain joins TRBV7-2 to TRBJ2-7, with 9 bases matching TRBD2. CDR3 length: 15 amino acids. Unmatched junction bases numbered 9, after V lost 5 bases and J lost 4 bases. Looked up from germline, CDR1 is SGHTA and CDR2 is FQGNSA. The CDR3 reads CASSAGGTAVYEQYF. CDR3 in DNA: TGTGCCAGCAGCGCGGGAGGGACAGCGGTGTACGAGCAGTACTTC.

This rearrangement joins TRBV5-4 to TRBJ2-1; the match to TRBD2 covers 13 bases. Germline assignment: CDR1 SGHNT and CDR2 YYREEE (reference sequence). J was trimmed by 7 bases and V by 2 bases; bases with no gene match: 9. The CDR3 length is 17 residues. The CDR3 DNA follows: TGTGCCAGCAGCTTCCCACGAAGACTAGCGGGAGGTAATGAGCAGTTCTTC. Translated, it gives CASSFPRRLAGGNEQFF. Full variable domain (remainder filled in from reference TRBV5-4 and TRBJ2-1): ETGVTQSPTHLIKTRGQQVTLRCSSQSGHNTVSWYQQALGQGPQFIFQYYREEENGRGNFPPRFSGLQFPNYSSELNVNALELDDSALYLCASSFPRRLAGGNEQFFGPGTRLTVL.

V and J are TRBV7-9 and TRBJ1-3; D ambiguous. Germline loops: CDR1 SEHNR, CDR2 FQNEAQ (reference sequence). The CDR3 totals 14 residues. Trimming cost V 3 bases and J 6 bases, with 12 bases left between them. The DNA of the CDR3 is TGTGCCAGCAGCTTGTTGGGCGTGTCAAACACCATATATTTT. Translated, it gives CASSLLGVSNTIYF.

This clone has just one count. The chain is built from TRBV7-6 and TRBJ1-3; 7 bases are a match to TRBD1. Germline loops: CDR1 SGHVS, CDR2 FNYEAQ. The trim removed 4 bases at V and 9 bases at J, leaving 15 bases unmatched. This CDR3 has 16 amino acids. CDR3 bases: TGTGCCAGCAGCTCGCAGGGGGTCCCGAGGGGGGGCACCATATATTTT. As protein: CASSSQGVPRGGTIYF.